This TCR beta chain was found in a study of shared clonotypes between healthy human individuals. The repertoire was sequenced with immunoSEQ multiplex PCR; TCRdb's copy has only in-frame clones and lacks some. The repertoire has approximately 1,500,000 clones, around 97% of them found once; the top ten carry over 1%. Trimming at V came to 2 bases and at J to 4 bases, leaving 5 bases not matched to a gene. Germline values: CDR1 MNHEY, CDR2 SMNVEV (reference sequence). The CDR3 consists of 16 residues. This TCR derives from a man younger than 40 in good health. The chain has TRBV27 and TRBJ2-5; 12 bases agree with TRBD2. The sample taken for sequencing was naive CD4+ T cells sorted from blood. Regarding subset: CD45RA+ positively selected. The CDR3 region is CASSLVASGRAETQYF. The DNA for the CDR3 is TGTGCCAGCAGTTTAGTGGCTAGCGGGAGGGCAGAGACCCAGTACTTC.